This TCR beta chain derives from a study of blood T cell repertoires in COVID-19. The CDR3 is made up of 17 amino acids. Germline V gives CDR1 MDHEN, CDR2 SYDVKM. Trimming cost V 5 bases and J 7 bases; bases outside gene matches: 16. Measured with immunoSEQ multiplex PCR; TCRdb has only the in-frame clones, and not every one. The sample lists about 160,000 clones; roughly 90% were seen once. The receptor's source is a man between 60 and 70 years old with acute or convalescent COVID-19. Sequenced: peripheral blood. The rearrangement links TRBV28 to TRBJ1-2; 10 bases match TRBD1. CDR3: CASSRRFRTGGLRGYTF. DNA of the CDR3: TGTGCCAGCAGTCGTAGGTTCCGGACAGGGGGTCTTCGTGGCTACACCTTC.